The rows below give T cell receptor beta chains drawn from one sample of a study of cytotoxic CD8 clonotypes in ibrutinib-treated CLL. Profiled with immunoSEQ multiplex PCR; TCRdb holds only in-frame clones, not every one. The data show fewer than 400,000 clones, with 67% seen just once and 6% to 6.5% held by the top ten. Specimen: PBMCs, collected after 36 months of ibrutinib treatment. The receptors derive from a human donor with chronic lymphocytic leukemia. CDR3s include the opening cysteine and the closing phenylalanine or tryptophan. A D gene is named only where the DNA matches it firmly. Rows may omit the clone size; those that give it use once, few, many or a size class.

j_call: TRBJ2-1
d_call: TRBD2
v_call: TRBV2
clone_size: .
cdr3_nt: TGTGCCAGCAGTGAGGGACTAGCCAGCTCCTACAATGAGCAGTTCTTC
cdr3_aa: CASSEGLASSYNEQFF

j_call: TRBJ2-1
d_call: .
v_call: TRBV29-1
clone_size: few
cdr3_nt: TGCAGCGTTGAAGATTCCTACAATGAGCAGTTCTTC
cdr3_aa: CSVEDSYNEQFF

j_call: TRBJ2-3
d_call: TRBD1
v_call: TRBV18
clone_size: .
cdr3_nt: TGTGCCAGCTCACCCGGGACAGGGCTCACAGATACGCAGTATTTT
cdr3_aa: CASSPGTGLTDTQYF

j_call: TRBJ2-1
d_call: .
v_call: TRBV7-8
clone_size: .
cdr3_nt: TGTGCCAGCAGCGCACAGGACTATTCGTACAATGAGCAGTTCTTC
cdr3_aa: CASSAQDYSYNEQFF

j_call: TRBJ1-3
d_call: .
v_call: TRBV5-1
clone_size: .
cdr3_nt: TGCGCCAGCAGCTTGGACTGGCAGGGGAGGGGAAACACCATATATTTT
cdr3_aa: CASSLDWQGRGNTIYF

j_call: TRBJ2-2
d_call: .
v_call: TRBV6-5
clone_size: few
cdr3_nt: TGTGCCAGCGGTGCGGGATTTGCCGGGGAGCTGTTTTTT
cdr3_aa: CASGAGFAGELFF

j_call: TRBJ2-2
d_call: TRBD2
v_call: TRBV5-6
clone_size: .
cdr3_nt: TGTGCCAGCAGCGTGGGACTAGCGGGAAGGGTAGGGCCCGGGGAGCTGTTTTTT
cdr3_aa: CASSVGLAGRVGPGELFF

j_call: TRBJ1-1
d_call: .
v_call: TRBV11-2
clone_size: .
cdr3_nt: TGTGCCAGCAGCTTGGGGCGCGGCACTGAAGCTTTCTTT
cdr3_aa: CASSLGRGTEAFF

j_call: TRBJ2-5
d_call: TRBD2
v_call: TRBV9
clone_size: .
cdr3_nt: TGTGCCAGCAGCCCGGGACTAGCGGGAGTGGAGACCCAGTACTTC
cdr3_aa: CASSPGLAGVETQYF

j_call: TRBJ2-1
d_call: TRBD2
v_call: TRBV7-2
clone_size: .
cdr3_nt: TGTGCCAGCAGCTTAATGCCAGCGGGGGCGGGGGAGCAGTTCTTC
cdr3_aa: CASSLMPAGAGEQFF

j_call: TRBJ2-7
d_call: .
v_call: TRBV6-5
clone_size: .
cdr3_nt: TGTGCCAGCAGTTACACGGACAGCCAGCCTCTTCAGTACTTC
cdr3_aa: CASSYTDSQPLQYF

j_call: TRBJ2-1
d_call: .
v_call: TRBV28
clone_size: .
cdr3_nt: TGTGCCAGCAGTTTTCAGGGGGGGAGCTCCTACAATGAGCAGTTCTTC
cdr3_aa: CASSFQGGSSYNEQFF

j_call: TRBJ2-2
d_call: .
v_call: TRBV27
clone_size: .
cdr3_nt: TGTGCCAGCACCACGTGGGCAGGCACCGGGGAGCTGTTTTTT
cdr3_aa: CASTTWAGTGELFF

j_call: TRBJ2-7
d_call: .
v_call: TRBV4-1
clone_size: .
cdr3_nt: TGCGCCAGCAGCCAAAGCCTAGGTGGCCCCTACGAGCAGTACTTC
cdr3_aa: CASSQSLGGPYEQYF

j_call: TRBJ1-2
d_call: .
v_call: TRBV7-9
clone_size: .
cdr3_nt: TGTGCCAGCAGCTTAGCGGAGGGGGGAGACTATGGCTACACCTTC
cdr3_aa: CASSLAEGGDYGYTF

j_call: TRBJ2-1
d_call: TRBD2
v_call: TRBV5-1
clone_size: .
cdr3_nt: TGCGCCAGCAGTATGACTAGCGGAGGGTTAAATGAGCAGTTCTTC
cdr3_aa: CASSMTSGGLNEQFF

j_call: TRBJ2-2
d_call: .
v_call: TRBV7-2
clone_size: once
cdr3_nt: TGTGCCAGCAGCGCACTAGGGTGGACCGGGGAGCTGTTTTTT
cdr3_aa: CASSALGWTGELFF

j_call: TRBJ1-4
d_call: TRBD1
v_call: TRBV5-1
clone_size: .
cdr3_nt: TGCGCCAGCAGCTGGGGACAGGCGGAGGAAAAACTGTTTTTT
cdr3_aa: CASSWGQAEEKLFF

j_call: TRBJ1-4
d_call: .
v_call: TRBV5-8
clone_size: .
cdr3_nt: TGTGCCAGCAGCTTCGAACATTGGGATGAAAAACTGTTTTTT
cdr3_aa: CASSFEHWDEKLFF

j_call: TRBJ1-2
d_call: .
v_call: TRBV5-5
clone_size: .
cdr3_nt: TGTGCCAGCAGCTTGGAGTCCCTGCGGCATGGCTACACCTTC
cdr3_aa: CASSLESLRHGYTF

j_call: TRBJ1-6
d_call: .
v_call: TRBV9
clone_size: .
cdr3_nt: TGTGCCAGCAGCGCGACCAACTACCCCAATTCACCCCTCCACTTT
cdr3_aa: CASSATNYPNSPLHF

j_call: TRBJ2-2
d_call: TRBD2
v_call: TRBV11-2
clone_size: .
cdr3_nt: TGTGCCAGCAGCTTACTTCGGGGCGGGAGGGCGTCGAACACCGGGGAGCTGTTTTTT
cdr3_aa: CASSLLRGGRASNTGELFF

j_call: TRBJ1-1
d_call: .
v_call: TRBV7-9
clone_size: .
cdr3_nt: TGTGCCAGCAGCTTGGGGCCAACGGGGGTAGGTGAAGCTTTCTTT
cdr3_aa: CASSLGPTGVGEAFF

j_call: TRBJ2-7
d_call: TRBD1
v_call: TRBV4-1
clone_size: few
cdr3_nt: TGCGCCAGCAGCTCGGCTCGGGACAGGGGACACGAGCAGTACTTC
cdr3_aa: CASSSARDRGHEQYF

j_call: TRBJ1-1
d_call: .
v_call: TRBV19
clone_size: .
cdr3_nt: TGTGCCAGTAGTATCCCTTATGGTGCTGAAGCTTTCTTT
cdr3_aa: CASSIPYGAEAFF

j_call: TRBJ1-1
d_call: .
v_call: TRBV10-3
clone_size: .
cdr3_nt: TGTGCCATCAGTCCGCAGGGAGGGGCCACTGAAGCTTTCTTT
cdr3_aa: CAISPQGGATEAFF

j_call: TRBJ1-4
d_call: .
v_call: TRBV5-1
clone_size: .
cdr3_nt: TGCGCCAGCAGCTTCAAGGGCGTTACAGCTTCAACTAATGAAAAACTGTTTTTT
cdr3_aa: CASSFKGVTASTNEKLFF

j_call: TRBJ1-1
d_call: .
v_call: TRBV4-1
clone_size: .
cdr3_nt: TGCGCCAGCAGCCAAGGCAGGCTCAGGGTGGGTTTAGACACTGAAGCTTTCTTT
cdr3_aa: CASSQGRLRVGLDTEAFF

j_call: TRBJ2-1
d_call: .
v_call: TRBV11-2
clone_size: .
cdr3_nt: TGTGCCAGCAGCTCCATCCCCTACAATGAGCAGTTCTTC
cdr3_aa: CASSSIPYNEQFF

j_call: TRBJ1-2
d_call: .
v_call: TRBV7-2
clone_size: few
cdr3_nt: TGTGCCAGCAGCTTCCAGGGGAAATATGGCTACACCTTC
cdr3_aa: CASSFQGKYGYTF

j_call: TRBJ2-7
d_call: TRBD2
v_call: TRBV19
clone_size: .
cdr3_nt: TGTGCCAGTAGTAGCGGGAGGGCCCCCTCCTACGAGCAGTACTTC
cdr3_aa: CASSSGRAPSYEQYF

j_call: TRBJ2-7
d_call: .
v_call: TRBV28
clone_size: .
cdr3_nt: TGTGCCAGCAGTTCGGACAGCTACTACGAGCAGTACTTC
cdr3_aa: CASSSDSYYEQYF

j_call: TRBJ1-1
d_call: .
v_call: TRBV27
clone_size: few
cdr3_nt: TGTGCCAGCAGTTTAATCGCGCGGAGGAACACTGAAGCTTTCTTT
cdr3_aa: CASSLIARRNTEAFF

j_call: TRBJ1-5
d_call: TRBD1
v_call: TRBV5-6
clone_size: .
cdr3_nt: TGTGCCAGCAGCTTCGAAGGGGGCAGGGGCAATCAGCCCCAGCATTTT
cdr3_aa: CASSFEGGRGNQPQHF

j_call: TRBJ1-2
d_call: .
v_call: TRBV2
clone_size: .
cdr3_nt: TGTGCCAGCAGGGGGTCTGAGGTACCGTATGGCTACACCTTC
cdr3_aa: CASRGSEVPYGYTF

j_call: TRBJ2-7
d_call: .
v_call: TRBV29-1
clone_size: .
cdr3_nt: TGCAGCGTTCGAAAACCTCGGGGAGCCTCCTACGAGCAGTACTTC
cdr3_aa: CSVRKPRGASYEQYF

j_call: TRBJ1-3
d_call: .
v_call: TRBV18
clone_size: .
cdr3_nt: TGTGCCACCTCCCTGGACTCTGGAAACACCATATATTTT
cdr3_aa: CATSLDSGNTIYF

j_call: TRBJ2-3
d_call: TRBD2
v_call: TRBV5-1
clone_size: .
cdr3_nt: TGCGCCAGCAGTCAGGCGGGACTAGCTATTGGAAATACGCAGTATTTT
cdr3_aa: CASSQAGLAIGNTQYF

j_call: TRBJ2-7
d_call: .
v_call: TRBV7-3
clone_size: .
cdr3_nt: TGTGCCAGCAGCCCCGCTGGGAGCCGCGAGCAGTACTTC
cdr3_aa: CASSPAGSREQYF

j_call: TRBJ2-7
d_call: .
v_call: TRBV6-1
clone_size: .
cdr3_nt: TGTGCCAGCACCCTGCCGACCTACGAGCAGTACTTC
cdr3_aa: CASTLPTYEQYF

j_call: TRBJ1-1
d_call: .
v_call: TRBV4-3
clone_size: .
cdr3_nt: TGCGCCAGCAGCGAGACAAGGAACACTGAAGCTTTCTTT
cdr3_aa: CASSETRNTEAFF

j_call: TRBJ2-7
d_call: .
v_call: TRBV6-4
clone_size: .
cdr3_nt: TGTGCCCCCAGGATGGGGGTAAATCCGAACGAGCAGTACTTC
cdr3_aa: CAPRMGVNPNEQYF

j_call: TRBJ1-2
d_call: TRBD1
v_call: TRBV10-3
clone_size: .
cdr3_nt: TGTGCCATCAGTGAGGAGGGGACAGGGGTTGGCTACACCTTC
cdr3_aa: CAISEEGTGVGYTF

j_call: TRBJ1-6
d_call: TRBD1
v_call: TRBV19
clone_size: few
cdr3_nt: TGTGCCAGTAGTATCCTTGGACAGGTATCACCCCTCCACTTT
cdr3_aa: CASSILGQVSPLHF

j_call: TRBJ2-7
d_call: .
v_call: TRBV18
clone_size: once
cdr3_nt: TGTGCCAGCTCCCGAGAATGGGGCCAGGACGAGCAGTACTTC
cdr3_aa: CASSREWGQDEQYF